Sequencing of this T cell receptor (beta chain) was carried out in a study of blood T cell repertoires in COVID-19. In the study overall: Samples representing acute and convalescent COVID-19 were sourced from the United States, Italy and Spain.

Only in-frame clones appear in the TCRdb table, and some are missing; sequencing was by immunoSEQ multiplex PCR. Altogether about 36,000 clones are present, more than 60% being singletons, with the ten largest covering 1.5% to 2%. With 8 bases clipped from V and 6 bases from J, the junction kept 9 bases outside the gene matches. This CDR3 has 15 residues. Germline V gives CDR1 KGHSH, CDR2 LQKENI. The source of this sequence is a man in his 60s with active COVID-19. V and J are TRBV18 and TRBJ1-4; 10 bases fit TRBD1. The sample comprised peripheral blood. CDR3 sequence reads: CASTPRTGGDEKLFF. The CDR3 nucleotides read TGTGCCAGCACCCCTAGGACAGGGGGGGATGAAAAACTGTTTTTT.